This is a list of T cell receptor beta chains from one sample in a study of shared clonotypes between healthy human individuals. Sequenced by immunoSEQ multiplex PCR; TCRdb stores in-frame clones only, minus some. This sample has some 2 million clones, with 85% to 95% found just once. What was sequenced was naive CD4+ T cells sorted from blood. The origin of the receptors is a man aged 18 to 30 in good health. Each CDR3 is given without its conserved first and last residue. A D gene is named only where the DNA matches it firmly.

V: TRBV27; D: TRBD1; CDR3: ASSSLGQGVHEQY
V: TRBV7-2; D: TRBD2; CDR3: ASRRASGTGDTQY
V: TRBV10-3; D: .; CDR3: AISESEHPKAF
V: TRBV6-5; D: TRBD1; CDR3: ASSRAGGVAEAF
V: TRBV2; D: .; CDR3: ASSEAGRETQY
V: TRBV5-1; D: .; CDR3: ASSPYSSGNTIY
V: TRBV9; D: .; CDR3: ASSVASGGNEQF
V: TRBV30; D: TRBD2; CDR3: AWSLAGGSYNEQF
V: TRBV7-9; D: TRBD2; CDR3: ASSVRLAGGLDTQY
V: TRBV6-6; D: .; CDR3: ASSYAGRVETQY
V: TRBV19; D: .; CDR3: ASTQGINSGANVLT
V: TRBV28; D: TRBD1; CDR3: ASYTDRSLPQH
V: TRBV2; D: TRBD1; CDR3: ASSALDRGQGYQPQH
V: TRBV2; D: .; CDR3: ASSEGHNEKLF
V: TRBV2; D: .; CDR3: ASSTGPLNVLT
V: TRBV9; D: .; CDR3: ASSASATPGGGTQY
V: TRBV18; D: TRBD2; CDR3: ASSGLAGVEQY
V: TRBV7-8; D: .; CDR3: ASSPGADQETQY
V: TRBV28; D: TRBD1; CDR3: ASSLQGAGGNTIY
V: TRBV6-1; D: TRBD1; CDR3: ASSLQGVYAEQF
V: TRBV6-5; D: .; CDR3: ASRDTANNSPLH
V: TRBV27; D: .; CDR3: ASSLSGLKETQY
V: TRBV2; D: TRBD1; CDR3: ASRNLRDRETQY
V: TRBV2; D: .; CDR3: ASSGDGVQPQH
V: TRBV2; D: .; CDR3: ASRVGNEKLF
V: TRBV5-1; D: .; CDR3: ASSFWGGTEAF
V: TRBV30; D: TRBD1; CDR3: AWSVRPGQGVAAVTYNEQF